The 22 T cell receptor beta chains given below trace back to one sample, sequenced in a study of CD8 T cells in Susac syndrome. Random hexamers were used to reverse transcribe an amount of about 0.45 to 1 ug RNA. TCRdb ran MiXCR on the immunoSEQ multiplex PCR reads and lists one entry per CDR3 protein. The sample has roughly 150,000 distinct CDR3 sequences, roughly 95% seen once. The sample taken for sequencing was CD4+ T cells from PBMCs. These receptors all stem from a human donor with multiple sclerosis.

The V and J genes are TRBV20-1 and TRBJ1-2; D remains ambiguous. Germline V gene sequence: CDR1 DFQATT, CDR2 SNEGSKA (reference sequence). CDR3 size: 13 residues. Trimming pared 5 bases from V and 5 bases from J, leaving 15 bases between. The CDR3 reads CSAGWSHSYGYTF. Written as DNA, the CDR3 is TGCAGTGCTGGCTGGAGCCACTCTTATGGCTACACCTTC.

The CDR3 sequence is CASSRDSSDTQYF. In nucleotides, the CDR3 is TGTGCCAGCAGCCGGGACAGCTCAGATACGCAGTATTTT. The chain employs TRBV5-4 and TRBJ2-3; 7 nucleotides line up with TRBD1. There are 13 residues in the CDR3. Trimming at V came to 4 bases and at J to 4 bases, leaving 3 bases not matched to a gene. CDR1 and CDR2 from the germline V gene are SGHNT and YYREEE (reference sequence).

This chain connects TRBV5-1 to TRBJ2-2, with D unclear. CDR3 size: 15 residues. Per germline, CDR1 SGHRS and CDR2 YFSETQ. V shed 1 base and J shed 0 bases, with 7 bases lying between them. The CDR3 region has the DNA TGCGCCAGCAGCTTGCTAGATCCGAACACCGGGGAGCTGTTTTTT. This codes for CASSLLDPNTGELFF.

V gene TRBV20-1 combines with J gene TRBJ2-1, with 11 bases matching TRBD2. Germline V gene data show CDR1 as DFQATT and CDR2 as SNEGSKA (reference sequence). The CDR3 runs to 19 residues. J was trimmed by 1 base and V by 0 bases; bases with no gene match: 11. The chain's CDR3 is CSARDLALAGGTSYNEQFF. The CDR3 bases are TGCAGTGCTAGAGATCTCGCGCTAGCGGGAGGCACGTCCTACAATGAGCAGTTCTTC.

The chain couples TRBV20-1 to TRBJ2-7; D may correspond to TRBD1 or TRBD2 (5 bases each). The CDR3 length is 13 residues. The germline V gene encodes CDR1 DFQATT and CDR2 SNEGSKA (reference sequence). V was cut by 5 bases and J by 8 bases, with 19 bases left in between. In DNA form, the CDR3 reads TGCAGTGCTTCGGGACGGGCCTCTACGAAGCAGTACTTC. Protein: CSASGRASTKQYF.

This chain uses TRBV5-5 with TRBJ2-7, with D uncertain. The CDR3 consists of 16 residues. Per germline, CDR1 SGHKS and CDR2 YYEKEE (reference sequence). Trimming pared 1 base from V and 0 bases from J, leaving 14 bases between. The CDR3 DNA follows: TGTGCCAGCAGCTTGTTTCCCCAGTGGAGCTCCTACGAGCAGTACTTC. Protein product: CASSLFPQWSSYEQYF.

Regarding this clonotype: One end of the junction does not line up with germline, which may come from a read error. The V and J genes are TRBV28 and TRBJ1-1, with D maybe TRBD1 (5 bases). From germline, CDR1 is MDHEN and CDR2 SYDVKM. The CDR3 extends over 13 amino acids. CDR3 DNA: TGTGCCAGCAGTTTACGGGGGAGCACTGAAGTTTTCTTT. As protein: CASSLRGSTEVFF.

The chain has TRBV27 and TRBJ1-5; TRBD1 is a possible D gene (5 bases). Germline loops: CDR1 MNHEY, CDR2 SMNVEV (reference sequence). V was pared by 2 bases and J by 1 base, with 6 bases between. This CDR3 is 14 amino acids long. CDR3 residues: CASSLRTSNQPQHF. The CDR3 DNA is TGTGCCAGCAGTTTAAGGACAAGCAATCAGCCCCAGCATTTT.

The chain links TRBV6-2 or TRBV6-3 to TRBJ2-3; D possibly uses TRBD1 or TRBD2 (5 bases each). CDR3 length: 16 residues. Germline values: CDR1 MNHEY, CDR2 SVGEGT. The ends were cut back, 7 bases at V and 0 bases at J, with 17 bases in the middle. CDR3 amino acids: CASNPLGTFSTDTQYF. CDR3 nucleotides: TGTGCCAGCAACCCACTAGGGACGTTCAGCACAGATACGCAGTATTTT.

The chain employs TRBV5-1 and TRBJ2-1; D could derive from TRBD1 or TRBD2 (5 bases each). Trimming removed 0 bases at V and 13 bases at J, with 8 bases between. This CDR3 is built from 11 residues. Germline V gene lookup returns CDR1 SGHRS and CDR2 YFSETQ. The DNA for the CDR3 is TGCGCCAGCAGCTTGGAGGGACCCCAGTTCTTC. It yields the protein CASSLEGPQFF. Variable domain in full (rest from reference TRBV5-1 and TRBJ2-1): KAGVTQTPRYLIKTRGQQVTLSCSPISGHRSVSWYQQTPGQGLQFLFEYFSETQRNKGNFPGRFSGRQFSNSRSEMNVSTLELGDSALYLCASSLEGPQFFGPGTRLTVL.

The V gene is TRBV2, the J gene TRBJ2-2; weak D call: TRBD2 (6 bases). V was cut by 6 bases and J by 6 bases, with 17 bases left in between. The CDR3 has 15 amino acids. Germline V gene sequence: CDR1 SNHLY, CDR2 FYNNEI. This CDR3 is CASRGRDGGAGELFF. DNA for the CDR3: TGTGCCAGCAGAGGAAGGGACGGAGGGGCCGGGGAGCTGTTTTTT.

The chain links TRBV11-2 to TRBJ2-2; D is uncertain. V gave up 1 base and J gave up 1 base, with 10 bases separating them. The V gene's germline CDR1 is SGHAT and CDR2 FQNNGV. The CDR3 extends over 16 amino acids. CDR3 residues: CASSLVGNWNTGELFF. DNA for the CDR3: TGTGCCAGCAGCTTAGTTGGGAACTGGAACACCGGGGAGCTGTTTTTT.

The table lists this clonotype with a count of one. V gene TRBV14 combines with J gene TRBJ1-2; perhaps TRBD1 as D (6 bases). The CDR3 runs to 13 residues. Germline V gene data show CDR1 as SGHDN and CDR2 as FVKESK. The V gene lost 1 base and the J gene lost 7 bases, with 10 bases spanning the gap. CDR3 protein: CASSQVEGGGYTF. In nucleotides, the CDR3 is TGTGCCAGCAGCCAAGTGGAGGGGGGTGGCTACACCTTC.

V and J are TRBV10-3 and TRBJ2-7; D may be TRBD2 (5 bases). With 4 bases removed from V and 2 bases from J, the gap between germline ends came to 12 bases. Germline loops: CDR1 ENHRY, CDR2 SYGVKD. CDR3 size: 14 residues. The CDR3 region is CAISGDSDAYEQYF. CDR3 DNA sequence: TGTGCCATCAGTGGCGATAGCGACGCCTACGAGCAGTACTTC.

The rearrangement links TRBV15 to TRBJ2-3; 7 nucleotides line up with TRBD2. The CDR3 is 13 amino acids. CDR1 LNHNV and CDR2 YYDKDF come from the germline V gene (reference sequence). V dropped 6 bases and J dropped 5; count of bases not matched to a gene: 5. The CDR3 region is CATRGGRGDTQYF. The CDR3 DNA is TGTGCCACCAGGGGCGGGAGAGGAGATACGCAGTATTTT.

V usage is TRBV11-2 and J usage is TRBJ2-2, with a weak D call TRBD2 (6 bases). The CDR3 is 16 residues long. The germline gives CDR1 SGHAT, CDR2 FQNNGV. Deletions cut 1 base from V and 3 bases from J, with 12 bases between. This chain's CDR3 is CASSLVAGTDTGELFF. As DNA, the CDR3 is TGTGCCAGCAGCTTAGTTGCGGGAACGGACACCGGGGAGCTGTTTTTT.

The chain recombines TRBV6-5 with TRBJ2-3; no firm D call. The CDR3 is 15 residues long. The germline gives CDR1 MNHEY, CDR2 SVGAGI. V was clipped by 6 bases and J by 6 bases, with 19 bases between them. The CDR3 is CASRDSLGQRDTQYF. CDR3 bases: TGTGCCAGCAGAGATTCCCTCGGGCAAAGGGATACGCAGTATTTT.

This sequence joins TRBV27 and TRBJ1-2, with 7 bases matching TRBD1. Germline assignment: CDR1 MNHEY and CDR2 SMNVEV (reference sequence). With 6 bases clipped from V and 4 bases from J, the junction kept 8 bases outside the gene matches. CDR3 length: 14 residues. CDR3: CASSESRDSYGYTF. CDR3 DNA sequence: TGTGCCAGCAGCGAGTCCCGGGACAGCTATGGCTACACCTTC.

V is TRBV18 and J is TRBJ1-2; D ambiguous. Trimming left V 3 bases short and J 6 bases short, with 14 bases between. CDR1 and CDR2 (germline): KGHSH, LQKENI. This CDR3 region has 14 residues. CDR3 loop: CASSPEVRGNGYTF. CDR3 coding DNA: TGTGCCAGCTCACCGGAGGTTAGAGGAAATGGCTACACCTTC.

The rearrangement links TRBV29-1 to TRBJ2-7; 7 bases are a match to TRBD1. This CDR3 has 13 residues. J gave up 2 bases and V 6 bases, and 7 bases lay outside the gene matches. The germline CDR1 and CDR2 sequences are SQVTM and ANQGSEA. The CDR3 nucleotides read TGCAGCGTAGCGACAGGGAGAGCCTACGAGCAGTACTTC. Its translation is CSVATGRAYEQYF.

The J gene is TRBJ2-2, the V gene TRBV11-3, with 8 bases fitting TRBD1. This CDR3 comprises 14 residues. Germline V gives CDR1 SGHNT, CDR2 YENEEA. Trimming at V came to 2 bases and at J to 8 bases, leaving 4 bases not matched to a gene. The CDR3 loop is CASSLQDRAGELFF. For the CDR3, the DNA is TGTGCCAGCAGCTTACAGGACAGGGCAGGGGAGCTGTTTTTT.

Only a few counts were recorded for this clonotype. The chain links TRBV18 to TRBJ1-1, with unresolved D. V was shortened by 6 bases and J by 1 base, with 9 bases between the two germline ends. There are 13 residues in the CDR3. Germline CDR1 reads KGHSH; CDR2 reads LQKENI. The CDR3 DNA sequence: TGTGCCAGCTCCCCAACGGAGAACACTGAAGCTTTCTTT. It yields the protein CASSPTENTEAFF.